The subject of this entry is one T cell receptor beta chain. Its antigen remains unidentified. No base qualities exist here, and no much larger clone lies one base off it. Using the deep immunoSEQ assay, TCR CDR3 regions were amplified from genomic DNA by multiplex PCR. For each cell subset, the extracted genomic DNA was distributed evenly across all wells of several immunoSEQ 96-well plates, and each plate served as one replicate. Each replicate PCR for sorted subsets received around 200 ng genomic DNA, equal to around 32,000 T cell genomes. Purified libraries were quantified with a Qubit 3.0 fluorometer, sized on a Bioanalyzer 2100, and re-quantified with the KAPA Library Quantification kit. A separate single-read 150-cycle Illumina NextSeq 550 flow cell was used to sequence each immunoSEQ 96-well plate. Regarding the original processing steps: The immunoSEQ output contained only junctional sequences without quality scores, so filtering could not match that applied to full-length reads. Sequences were annotated with PyIR, a Python wrapper for IgBLAST v1.9, using IMGT germline references to assign V/J genes and CDR3. Reads were removed for weak V/J assignments (E-value above 1e-6), missing CDR3, stop codons, out-of-frame junctions, or ambiguous translated residues. V3J clonotypes were defined by identical inferred V gene, J gene, and CDR3 amino acid sequence. The percentage overlap between two repertoires was calculated by dividing the number of shared unique clonotypes by the size of the smaller repertoire. Three approaches were used to assess repertoire richness: RTK rarefaction, the Chao1 estimator, and Recon v2.1 estimates of unobserved clonotypes. OLGA was used to compute generation probabilities for all TCRbeta clonotypes that the gDNA method yielded from a few donors. This is the immuneACCESS table as TCRdb keeps it, with only in-frame sequences that have V and J called. A part of the clones is gone; compared with another copy, unresolved V genes explain less than half, and the rest is unexplained. D and trimming were read from the DNA, whereas the V and J calls and clone size are those reported in that table. This sample has a few million clones in its table, and 90% to 95% of those were observed once. The top ten constitute approximately 0.4% of the sample.

The donors were healthy, HIV-negative adults with no recently reported acute infections or vaccinations. Every donor was a Caucasian adult residing in Nashville, Tennessee, USA. CD4+ T cells were enriched through magnetic negative selection, after which naive cells were positively selected on CD45RA and the remaining negative fraction served as the memory subset. Blood was collected by leukapheresis, and PBMCs were isolated by Ficoll-Histopaque density gradient centrifugation and then cryopreserved in liquid nitrogen vapor phase. Purity and quantity of every magnetically sorted T cell population were checked by analytical flow cytometry. Each sorted fraction had its genomic DNA isolated and then quantified by UV absorbance on a Nanodrop 2000c. The cysteine opens and the phenylalanine closes a CDR3 of 11 amino acids. Only the CDR3 portion is preserved as DNA: 33 bases, with reading frame beginning at the first base. Sequences SQVTM (CDR1) and ANQGSEA (CDR2) are obtained from the germline V gene. Cut back by 4 bases and 5 bases, the V and J ends lie 8 bases apart.

This record comes from a study of shared clonotypes between healthy human individuals (dated by TCRdb to the early 2020s). For the wider study: A few men and a couple of women, aged 18 to 49 years, made up the cohort. Per donor, three plates each were used for CD4 naive and CD4 memory, two for CD8 naive, and one for CD8 memory. To estimate repertoire size and how much clonotype sharing occurs between individuals, the study deeply sequenced the blood TCR repertoires of 5 or 6 healthy adults. To increase sequencing depth and limit assay-specific biases, TCR repertoire library preparation and sequencing were carried out by different laboratories using diverse techniques. Leukapheresis yielded between about 0.8 and 8.9 billion PBMCs per donor.

The paper as a whole reports these results and caveats: Across a few donors, about 5.2% of naive CD4, roughly 3.5% of naive CD8, around 2.5% of memory CD4, and 0.3% to 0.45% of memory CD8 clonotypes were shared. Larger estimated clonotype richness was generally found for naive subsets than for memory subsets. Sampling was limited to blood, and TCR repertoires in tissue likely differ from TCR repertoires in blood. Compared with non-shared clonotypes, the clonotypes found in all four sorted-subset donors had higher generation probabilities. The genetic and exposure-history diversity represented was limited by the small number of donors. Based on pairwise subsampling, the degree of clonotype sharing among donors was expected to be affected by sequencing depth. Rarefaction of sorted-subset datasets indicated incomplete sequencing despite the large sequencing depth.

The clonotype comes from a man between 18 and 29 years old in good health. Some clones in this sample may be carry-over from other donors' samples. The chain couples TRBV29-1 to TRBJ1-2; tentative D gene TRBD1, with 5 bases matching. The material sequenced was naive CD4+ T cells from PBMCs. What this sample's cell subset or site label stands for: CD45RA+ positively selected. The sequenced DNA: TGCAGCGTTGTCTGGGGGTATGGCTACACCTTC. It translates to CSVVWGYGYTF.